The present T cell receptor beta chain was sequenced within a study of vaccination effects on CD4 cells after COVID-19. Study background: Within the ViraFEST assay, antigen-specific CD4+ T cells underwent expansion with viral peptide pools prior to sequencing. Participants completed two doses of the BNT162b2 or mRNA-1273 vaccine. Points from the study as a whole: Infection-derived and vaccine-derived clones contracted markedly late after vaccination. Healthy vaccinees' vaccine-induced clones included only 1 of 255 that recognized common cold coronaviruses.

Following a 10-day culture, CD4+ T cells were purified. To note about this clone: The antigen remains undetermined.

TCRdb keeps only in-frame clones here, not all; method: immunoSEQ multiplex PCR. The sample has about 74,000 clones; approximately 77% are singletons. The CDR3 is made up of 12 amino acids. V lost 7 bases, J lost 6 bases, and 11 bases lay in between. The V and J genes are TRBV12-3 or TRBV12-4 and TRBJ2-3; D is possibly TRBD1 (6 bases). Sequences were derived from CD4+ T cells from PBMCs cultured without peptide, sampled before COVID-19 vaccination. The clonotype comes from a human donor who received a COVID-19 vaccine. Here the CDR3 DNA reads TGTGCCAGCACCTCGGACAGCGATACGCAGTATTTT. Translating it yields CASTSDSDTQYF.